These 10 T cell receptor beta chains were all obtained from the same sample, sequenced in a study of T cells in Graves' hyperthyroidism and ophthalmopathy (dated by TCRdb to about 2019). The library was made by multiplex PCR. Sequencing was performed on an Illumina HiSeq 2000. The TCR beta CDR3 regions were amplified from RNA transcripts. The TCR CDR3 was subjected to a first round of RT-PCR using the HTBI primer set and the Qiagen OneStep RT-PCR kit. TCRdb ran its own pipeline on the public reads, namely fastp trimming at Q25 and MiXCR clone calling, and kept in-frame beta chains. Each CDR3 protein gets just one entry, which takes the most common genes and DNA from the rows behind it. This sample comprises about 400,000 distinct CDR3 sequences, about 15% of them detected only once. The leading ten clones occupy 30% to 35% of the sample. The sample taken for sequencing was blood. The source of these receptors is a woman aged 25 to 39 with Graves' hyperthyroidism.

The rearrangement joins TRBV27 to TRBJ2-1, with 9 positions matching TRBD1. Unmatched junction bases numbered 8, after V lost 10 bases and J lost 1 base. The germline V gene encodes CDR1 MNHEY and CDR2 SMNVEV (reference sequence). The CDR3 runs to 15 residues. CDR3 sequence (DNA): TGTGCCACCAGACCCGGGACAGGGTCCTACAATGAGCAGTTCTTC. Protein sequence: CATRPGTGSYNEQFF.

J is TRBJ2-1 and V is TRBV24-1, with D tentatively TRBD2 (5 bases). Trimming removed 4 bases at V and 10 bases at J, with 13 bases between. Germline assignment: CDR1 KGHDR and CDR2 SFDVKD. The CDR3 is 13 amino acids. The CDR3 protein is CATSDYGVREQFF. The CDR3 DNA follows: TGTGCCACCAGTGACTACGGGGTCCGCGAGCAGTTCTTC.

The CDR3: CASSQPDRAGNTIYF. In DNA, the CDR3 is TGTGCCAGCTCACAACCGGACAGGGCTGGAAACACCATATATTTT. This rearrangement joins TRBV18 to TRBJ1-3; 8 bases are shared with TRBD1. Unmatched junction bases numbered 4, after V lost 4 bases and J lost 2 bases. This CDR3 comprises 15 residues. Germline CDR1 reads KGHSH; CDR2 reads LQKENI.

This clonotype showed up just a few times. The chain is built from TRBV11-2 and TRBJ2-2; D possibly corresponds to TRBD1 (6 bases). The CDR3 has 16 amino acids. Trimming took 1 base from V and 4 from J, leaving 13 bases between them. Germline V lookup: CDR1 SGHAT, CDR2 FQNNGV. CDR3: CASSLGAGALTGELFF. The CDR3 DNA reads as TGTGCCAGCAGCTTAGGGGCAGGGGCTCTCACCGGGGAGCTGTTTTTT.

The J gene is TRBJ2-1, the V gene TRBV6-1; D uncertain. V was clipped by 5 bases and J by 9 bases, with 11 bases between them. The CDR3 consists of 12 residues. CDR1 MNHNS and CDR2 SASEGT come from the germline V gene. This CDR3 is CASSSFGTEQFF. In DNA form, the CDR3 reads TGTGCCAGCAGTTCATTTGGTACTGAGCAGTTCTTC.

This clonotype appeared many times. The gene calls are TRBV7-3 and TRBJ2-5, with unresolved D. The CDR3 spans 13 residues. Germline CDR1 is SGHTA and CDR2 is FQGTGA. Trimming removed 1 base at V and 4 bases at J, with 7 bases between. The CDR3 DNA sequence: TGTGCCAGCAGCTTAAGCGGTGGAGAGACCCAGTACTTC. Translating it yields CASSLSGGETQYF.

This clonotype has more than one count but fewer than ten. V is TRBV20-1 and J is TRBJ2-1; tentatively, D is TRBD2 (6 bases). Germline assignment: CDR1 DFQATT and CDR2 SNEGSKA (reference sequence). The CDR3 contains 14 residues. V was pared by 7 bases and J by 5 bases, with 18 bases between. CDR3 bases: TGCAGTGGAGTCCGACTAGTTGGGGACAATGAGCAGTTCTTC. It yields the protein CSGVRLVGDNEQFF.

This chain connects TRBV7-2 to TRBJ1-1, with a weak D call TRBD1 (5 bases). The CDR3 totals 16 residues. V lost 3 bases to trimming and J lost 6 bases, with 20 bases between them. Per the germline V gene, CDR1 is SGHTA and CDR2 is FQGNSA. The DNA for the CDR3 is TGTGCCAGCAGCTTCGGGACTAGCGGGGCGCGCGCTGAAGCTTTCTTT. Amino acids: CASSFGTSGARAEAFF. Based on the CDR3 plus reference TRBV7-2 and TRBJ1-1, the full variable domain is GAGVSQSPSNKVTEKGKDVELRCDPISGHTALYWYRQSLGQGLEFLIYFQGNSAPDKSGLPSDRFSAERTGGSVSTLTIQRTQQEDSAVYLCASSFGTSGARAEAFFGQGTRLTVV.

This clonotype was counted at least ten times. This chain uses TRBV20-1 with TRBJ2-3; D ambiguous. V lost 5 bases and J lost 6, with 21 bases in between. This CDR3 comprises 15 residues. The V gene's germline CDR1 is DFQATT and CDR2 SNEGSKA (reference sequence). CDR3 in amino acids: CSAQPRSYYSDTQYF. For the CDR3, the DNA is TGCAGTGCTCAACCTAGATCGTATTACTCTGATACGCAGTATTTT.

At least ten counts were recorded for this clonotype. This chain uses TRBV20-1 with TRBJ1-1, with D uncertain. The CDR3 length is 13 residues. Trimming removed 0 bases from V and 2 bases from J, with 7 bases in between. The germline gives CDR1 DFQATT, CDR2 SNEGSKA (reference sequence). CDR3 amino acids: CSAREAANTEAFF. The CDR3 nucleotides are TGCAGTGCTAGAGAGGCAGCCAACACTGAAGCTTTCTTT.